These 18 T cell receptor beta chains came from one sample sequenced in a study of CD8 T cells in ankylosing spondylitis. Antigens for these TCRs are unknown. One entry per CDR3 protein, called by TCRdb with MiXCR from the 5' RACE reads. This table holds under 850,000 distinct CDR3 sequences, under 20% found once. General study results and limits: Seemingly distinctive of ankylosing spondylitis blood was a TCR beta motif formed by eight highly homologous variants.

Material: blood, either unsorted or a sorted T cell fraction (not recorded which). The receptors derive from a male donor with ankylosing spondylitis.

Only a few counts were recorded for this clonotype. V is TRBV5-1 and J is TRBJ2-5; a possible D gene is TRBD2 (5 bases). The CDR3 loop spans 13 amino acids. Trimming cost V 5 bases and J 4 bases, with 12 bases left between them. Looked up from germline, CDR1 is SGHRS and CDR2 is YFSETQ. The CDR3 is CASRLGWGETQYF. CDR3 coding DNA: TGCGCCAGCAGACTAGGATGGGGAGAGACCCAGTACTTC. The full variable domain, with the rest looked up from reference TRBV5-1 and TRBJ2-5, is KAGVTQTPRYLIKTRGQQVTLSCSPISGHRSVSWYQQTPGQGLQFLFEYFSETQRNKGNFPGRFSGRQFSNSRSEMNVSTLELGDSALYLCASRLGWGETQYFGPGTRLLVL.

This clonotype turned up a few times. The gene calls are TRBV6-1 and TRBJ2-3, with TRBD2 matching 9 bases. V gave up 7 bases and J gave up 2 bases; unmatched junction bases: 16. This CDR3 is built from 18 residues. Germline CDR1 reads MNHNS; CDR2 reads SASEGT. CDR3 region: CASIQGREGRRDTDTQYF. Here the CDR3 DNA reads TGTGCCAGCATCCAGGGGCGGGAGGGCCGGCGGGACACAGATACGCAGTATTTT.

This clonotype was seen at least ten times. The chain is built from TRBV29-1 and TRBJ2-1, with 9 positions matching TRBD2. V gave up 5 bases and J gave up 5 bases; unmatched junction bases: 10. Germline V lookup: CDR1 SQVTM, CDR2 ANQGSEA. This CDR3 spans 15 amino acids. CDR3 loop: CSVKGASGTDNEQFF. CDR3 coding DNA: TGCAGCGTTAAGGGCGCTAGCGGGACGGACAATGAGCAGTTCTTC.

The chain has TRBV20-1 and TRBJ2-7, with 13 bases that match TRBD2. V lost 6 bases to trimming and J lost 1 base; unmatched junction nucleotides: 12. CDR3 length: 17 amino acids. Germline V gene lookup returns CDR1 DFQATT and CDR2 SNEGSKA (reference sequence). DNA for the CDR3: TGCAGTGCAACGGGACTAGCGGGACGAGGGCGATCCTACGAGCAGTACTTC. Protein sequence: CSATGLAGRGRSYEQYF.

This clonotype was seen a few times. The chain combines TRBV19 with TRBJ1-1, with D tentatively TRBD1 (6 bases). The CDR3 is 15 residues long. The ends were cut back, 5 bases at V and 5 bases at J, with 18 bases in the middle. Germline V gives CDR1 LNHDA, CDR2 SQIVND (reference sequence). For the CDR3, the DNA is TGTGCCAGTAGTCACAGAGGGCAGGGGAGGACTGAAGCTTTCTTT. It specifies CASSHRGQGRTEAFF.

This clonotype was seen a handful of times. This rearrangement joins TRBV4-3 to TRBJ2-7, with D unclear. Deletions cut 1 base from V and 2 bases from J, with 12 bases between. The germline CDR1 and CDR2 sequences are LGHNA and YSLEER. CDR3 size: 15 residues. This CDR3 reads CASSQGHGLTYEQYF. The DNA of the CDR3 is TGCGCCAGCAGCCAAGGGCATGGGCTAACCTACGAGCAGTACTTC.

V and J are TRBV20-1 and TRBJ2-7; 9 nucleotides agree with TRBD1. J was trimmed by 0 bases and V by 6 bases; bases with no gene match: 6. This CDR3 has 14 amino acids. Germline V CDR1 and CDR2: DFQATT, SNEGSKA (reference sequence). The CDR3 spells CSATGQGFSYEQYF. The CDR3 bases are TGCAGTGCGACCGGACAGGGGTTCTCCTACGAGCAGTACTTC.

This clonotype showed up many times. V usage is TRBV5-1 and J usage is TRBJ2-1; 8 bases align to TRBD2. The germline V gene encodes CDR1 SGHRS and CDR2 YFSETQ. With V trimmed by 4 bases and J by 3 bases, 6 bases remained unmatched. This CDR3 spans 15 amino acids. CDR3 in DNA: TGCGCCAGCAGCCGGGGCGGGGGGAGCTACAATGAGCAGTTCTTC. The encoded protein is CASSRGGGSYNEQFF.

The genes are TRBV4-3 and TRBJ2-7; the D gene is possibly TRBD1 (6 bases). The CDR3 length is 15 residues. Germline CDR1 and CDR2: LGHNA and YSLEER. Trimming pared 3 bases from V and 3 bases from J, leaving 15 bases between. The CDR3 nucleotides are TGCGCCAGCAGCCAGCTAGTGGACAGCTACTACGAGCAGTACTTC. It encodes CASSQLVDSYYEQYF.

For the CDR3, the DNA is TGCAGTGCTGGACAGGGAGGTGGTAATTCACCCCTCCACTTT. Its protein is CSAGQGGGNSPLHF. The J gene is TRBJ1-6, the V gene TRBV20-1, with 8 bases aligning to TRBD1. Germline V gives CDR1 DFQATT, CDR2 SNEGSKA (reference sequence). The CDR3 spans 14 residues. V lost 5 bases and J lost 6; bases outside the gene matches: 6.

The chain carries TRBV9 and TRBJ2-6; 8 nucleotides line up with TRBD1. This CDR3 region has 17 residues. V shed 0 bases, J shed 1 base, and the junction held 3 bases outside the gene matches. CDR1 and CDR2 from the germline V gene are SGDLS and YYNGEE. The CDR3 loop reads CASSVGQGASGANVLTF. As DNA, the CDR3 is TGTGCCAGCAGCGTAGGGCAGGGGGCTTCTGGGGCCAACGTCCTGACTTTC. The full variable domain, its missing parts supplied by reference TRBV9 and TRBJ2-6, is DSGVTQTPKHLITATGQRVTLRCSPRSGDLSVYWYQQSLDQGLQFLIQYYNGEERAKGNILERFSAQQFPDLHSELNLSSLELGDSALYFCASSVGQGASGANVLTFGAGSRLTVL.

V is TRBV20-1 and J is TRBJ1-1; no firm D call. Germline V gene lookup returns CDR1 DFQATT and CDR2 SNEGSKA (reference sequence). This CDR3 is 15 amino acids long. Between the trimmed V and J ends, which lost 3 bases and 2 bases, there was a span of 16 bases. CDR3 in DNA: TGCAGTGCTAGGAGCGGAGAACTGGGCAACACTGAAGCTTTCTTT. It yields the protein CSARSGELGNTEAFF.

The chain links TRBV12-3 or TRBV12-4 to TRBJ1-1, with 9 bases aligning to TRBD1. V shed 7 bases, J shed 4 bases, and the junction held 7 bases outside the gene matches. CDR3 length: 14 residues. The CDR3 reads CASTEDRGFTEAFF. The CDR3 region has the DNA TGTGCCAGCACCGAGGACAGGGGATTCACTGAAGCTTTCTTT.

This clonotype was observed a handful of times. The V call is TRBV28, the J call TRBJ1-1, with no clear D. CDR1 is MDHEN and CDR2 is SYDVKM in the germline V gene. Between the trimmed V and J ends, which lost 3 bases and 5 bases, there was a span of 10 bases. The CDR3 runs to 13 residues. The CDR3 DNA sequence: TGTGCCAGCAGTTTGTTTGGTAGTACTGAAGCTTTCTTT. Its protein is CASSLFGSTEAFF.

This clonotype showed up just a few times. This chain links TRBV4-3 with TRBJ1-4; D is unclear. This CDR3 is built from 16 residues. Germline V CDR1 and CDR2: LGHNA, YSLEER. V was cut by 0 bases and J by 0 bases, with 8 bases left in between. The CDR3 nucleotides are TGCGCCAGCAGCCAAGAGGGGAGTGCAACTAATGAAAAACTGTTTTTT. This encodes CASSQEGSATNEKLFF.

This clonotype was seen repeatedly, ten times or more. The CDR3 bases are TGTGCCAGCTCACACCGGACCGACACCGGGGAGCTGTTTTTT. Amino acid sequence: CASSHRTDTGELFF. This chain uses TRBV18 with TRBJ2-2; D is undetermined. The ends were cut back, 4 bases at V and 3 bases at J, with 9 bases in the middle. In germline, CDR1 is KGHSH, CDR2 LQKENI. This CDR3 region has 14 residues. Drawing the rest from reference TRBV18 and TRBJ2-2, the complete variable domain is NAGVMQNPRHLVRRRGQEARLRCSPMKGHSHVYWYRQLPEEGLKFMVYLQKENIIDESGMPKERFSAEFPKEGPSILRIQQVVRGDSAAYFCASSHRTDTGELFFGEGSRLTVL.

This clonotype was counted many times. The V gene is TRBV4-3, the J gene TRBJ2-7; the D gene is possibly TRBD1 (5 bases). The CDR3 has 15 amino acids. V dropped 0 bases and J dropped 1 base, with 10 bases sitting between them. Per germline, CDR1 LGHNA and CDR2 YSLEER. CDR3 DNA: TGCGCCAGCAGCCAAGATGGGGCCGAATCCTACGAGCAGTACTTC. This translates into CASSQDGAESYEQYF.

This clonotype was seen many times. The genes are TRBV20-1 and TRBJ1-2; D is perhaps TRBD1 (5 bases). Per the germline V gene, CDR1 is DFQATT and CDR2 is SNEGSKA (reference sequence). The CDR3 covers 11 residues. Trimming left V 5 bases short and J 6 bases short, with 10 bases between. The DNA for the CDR3 is TGCAGTGCTGACTCCAGGGATGGCTACACCTTC. It translates to CSADSRDGYTF.